This T cell receptor beta chain is drawn from a study of graft-versus-host responses after intestinal transplantation. General observations from the study: The study found high graft-versus-host to host-versus-graft clonal ratios in allografts of patients with graft-donor T cell macrochimerism.

On this clone itself: Its cognate antigen is unknown.

Assay: immunoSEQ multiplex PCR; the TCRdb copy retains only in-frame clones and omits some. The top ten hold about 0.11% of the sample, which has about 120,000 clones, over 85% seen once. The CDR3 has 11 amino acids. Germline V gene sequence: CDR1 DFQATT, CDR2 SNEGSKA (reference sequence). The V gene lost 6 bases and the J gene lost 0 bases, with 5 bases spanning the gap. The sequence was obtained from a human donor who received an intestinal transplant. V and J are TRBV20-1 and TRBJ1-1, with no clear D. The sequencing here drew on unstimulated CD4+ T cells sorted from spleen or lymph node cells, taken before intestinal transplant. The DNA for the CDR3 is TGCAGTGCCGGAATGAACACTGAAGCTTTCTTT. It is translated as CSAGMNTEAFF.